Shown below are 3 T cell receptor beta chains from a single sample sequenced in a study of T cell clonotyping in hematopoietic cell transplantation. Some clones are missing from TCRdb's copy, which holds only in-frame ones; the method was immunoSEQ multiplex PCR. This sample has some 49,000 clones; under 90% occur once, and the top ten carry 5.9%. Documented time point: recipient sample about 28 days before transplant, after cytoreduction. Material: peripheral blood mononuclear cells, obtained before stem cell transplant. These receptors were taken from a man aged 55 to 70 with biphenotypic leukemia. Some clones in this sample may be carry-over from other donors' samples.

V usage is TRBV19 and J usage is TRBJ1-5; 8 bases agree with TRBD1. Germline trimming cut 4 bases from V and 3 bases from J; bases unmatched to any gene: 5. This CDR3 contains 15 residues. Germline V gives CDR1 LNHDA, CDR2 SQIVND (reference sequence). In DNA form, the CDR3 reads TGTGCCAGTAGTACGGACAGGGAGTACAATCAGCCCCAGCATTTT. It yields the protein CASSTDREYNQPQHF.

V is TRBV10-3 and J is TRBJ2-5; the match to TRBD2 covers 12 bases. This CDR3 has 17 residues. Losses at the gene ends were 3 bases for V and 7 bases for J; bases not matched to a gene: 12. The germline gives CDR1 ENHRY, CDR2 SYGVKD. The CDR3 bases are TGTGCCATCAGTGACCCGACTAGCGGGAGCGCGGGGCGGACCCAGTACTTC. It yields the protein CAISDPTSGSAGRTQYF.

This sequence joins TRBV2 and TRBJ2-5; 14 nucleotides align to TRBD2. V was pared by 7 bases and J by 5 bases, with 6 bases of the junction left unmatched. CDR1 and CDR2 from the germline V gene are SNHLY and FYNNEI. The CDR3 runs to 15 residues. In DNA form, the CDR3 reads TGTGCCAGCAAGGGACTAGCGGGAGATCAGGAGACCCAGTACTTC. Translation gives CASKGLAGDQETQYF.